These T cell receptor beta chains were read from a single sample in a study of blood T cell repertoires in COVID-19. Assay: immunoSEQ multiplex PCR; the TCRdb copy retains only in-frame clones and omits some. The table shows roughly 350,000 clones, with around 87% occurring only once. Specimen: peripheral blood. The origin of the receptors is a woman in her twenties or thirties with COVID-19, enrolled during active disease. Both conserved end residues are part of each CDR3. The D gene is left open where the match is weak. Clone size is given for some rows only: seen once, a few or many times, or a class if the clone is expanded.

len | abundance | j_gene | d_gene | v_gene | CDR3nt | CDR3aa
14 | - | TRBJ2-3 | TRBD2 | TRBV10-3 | TGTGCCGGACGGACTAGCGGACCCACAGATACGCAGTATTTT | CAGRTSGPTDTQYF
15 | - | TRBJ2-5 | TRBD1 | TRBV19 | TGTGCCAGTAGCCGGGGACAGGACTTGCAAGAGACCCAGTACTTC | CASSRGQDLQETQYF
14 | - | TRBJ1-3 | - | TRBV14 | TGTGCCAGCAGCCCCGTTTTCTCTGGAAACACCATATATTTT | CASSPVFSGNTIYF
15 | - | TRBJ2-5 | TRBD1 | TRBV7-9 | TGTGCCAGCAGCTCTACGGGACAGGGGAAAGAGACCCAGTACTTC | CASSSTGQGKETQYF
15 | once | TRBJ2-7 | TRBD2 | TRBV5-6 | TGTGCCAGCAGCTTCGGGAGGGGATTCTCCTACGAGCAGTACTTC | CASSFGRGFSYEQYF
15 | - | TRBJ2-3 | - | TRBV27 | TGTGCCAGCAGTTTACGGGTGCTAGCTACTGATACGCAGTATTTT | CASSLRVLATDTQYF
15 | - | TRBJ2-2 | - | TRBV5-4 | TGTGCCAGCAGCTTGCCCGGGGTGTCCACCGGGGAGCTGTTTTTT | CASSLPGVSTGELFF
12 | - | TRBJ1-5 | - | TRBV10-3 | TGTGCCATCAGCAGGGAGGGCCAGCCCCAGCATTTT | CAISREGQPQHF
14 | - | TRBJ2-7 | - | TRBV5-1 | TGCGCCAGCAGCTTGTCCAGTCCCTCCTACGAGCAGTACTTC | CASSLSSPSYEQYF
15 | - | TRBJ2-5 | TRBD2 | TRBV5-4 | TGTGCCAGCAGCTTGGCCCTGGGGGGGGGAGAGACCCAGTACTTC | CASSLALGGGETQYF
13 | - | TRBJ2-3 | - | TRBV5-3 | TGTGGGAGGGTGAGACCTAGCACAGATACGCAGTATTTT | CGRVRPSTDTQYF
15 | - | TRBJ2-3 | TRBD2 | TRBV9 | TGTGCCAGCAGCGGGAATAGCGGGAAGGCAGATACGCAGTATTTT | CASSGNSGKADTQYF
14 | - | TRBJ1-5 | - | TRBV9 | TGTGCCAGCAGGGAGGGCAGGGATCATCAGCCCCAGCATTTT | CASREGRDHQPQHF
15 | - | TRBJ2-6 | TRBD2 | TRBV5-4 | TGTGCCAGCAGCTCACCGGGGGGAGGGGCCAACGTCCTGACTTTC | CASSSPGGGANVLTF
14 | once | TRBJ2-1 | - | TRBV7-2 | TGTGCCAGCAGCCTGGACTTGTTTCACAATGAGCAGTTCTTC | CASSLDLFHNEQFF
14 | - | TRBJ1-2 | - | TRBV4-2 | TGTGCCAGCAGCCCACAGTGGGAGGACTATGGCTACACCTTC | CASSPQWEDYGYTF
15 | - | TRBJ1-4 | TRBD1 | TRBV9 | TGTGCCAGCAGCCCTCCGGGGACAGGGGTTGCAAAACTGTTTTTT | CASSPPGTGVAKLFF
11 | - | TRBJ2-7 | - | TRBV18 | TGTGCCAGCTCACCTCTCTACGAGCAGTACTTC | CASSPLYEQYF
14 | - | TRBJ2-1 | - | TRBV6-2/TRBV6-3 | TGTGCCAGCAGTTACTTTGGGCCAGGTGGTGAGCAGTTCTTC | CASSYFGPGGEQFF
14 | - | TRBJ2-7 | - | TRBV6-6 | TGTGCCAGCAGGACCCCGGGACTTCTCACCGAGCAGTACTTC | CASRTPGLLTEQYF
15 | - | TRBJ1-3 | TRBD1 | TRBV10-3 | TGTGCCATCAGGCCGACAGGGGAGGCTGGAAACACCATATATTTT | CAIRPTGEAGNTIYF
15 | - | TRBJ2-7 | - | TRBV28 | TGTGCCAGCAGTTCCGATGGTTCGGAGGCCTACGAGCAGTACTTC | CASSSDGSEAYEQYF
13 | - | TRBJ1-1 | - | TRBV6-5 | TGTGCCAGCAGGTGGCAGGGGAACACTGAAGCTTTCTTT | CASRWQGNTEAFF
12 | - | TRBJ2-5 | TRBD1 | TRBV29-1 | TGCAGCGTCGACAGGGTTGGGGAGACCCAGTACTTC | CSVDRVGETQYF
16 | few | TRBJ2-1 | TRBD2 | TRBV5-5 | TGTGCCAGCAGCTCAGGAATATTAGCGGGGTACAATGAGCAGTTCTTC | CASSSGILAGYNEQFF
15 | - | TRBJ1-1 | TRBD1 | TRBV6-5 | TGTGCCAGCACTATAGACAGGGCCCCCCTCCGTGAAGCTTTCTTT | CASTIDRAPLREAFF
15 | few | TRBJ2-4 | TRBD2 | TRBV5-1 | TGCGCCAGCAGCTGGACTAGCGGGAATAAAAACATTCAGTACTTC | CASSWTSGNKNIQYF
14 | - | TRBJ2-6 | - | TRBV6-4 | TGTGCCAGCAGTGACCACTCTGGGGCCAACGTCCTGACTTTC | CASSDHSGANVLTF
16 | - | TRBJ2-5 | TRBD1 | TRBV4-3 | TGCGCCAGCAGCCACCTGCCCGGGACAGGACAAGAGACCCAGTACTTC | CASSHLPGTGQETQYF
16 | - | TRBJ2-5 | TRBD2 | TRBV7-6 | TGTGCCAGCAGCTTAGAACGGCTAGCGGGAATACAGACCCAGTACTTC | CASSLERLAGIQTQYF
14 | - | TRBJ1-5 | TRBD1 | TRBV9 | TGTGCCAGCAGCGGGACAGGTAGCAATCAGCCCCAGCATTTT | CASSGTGSNQPQHF
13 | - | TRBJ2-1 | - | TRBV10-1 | TGCGCCAGCAGTGAAGTCGAGACCTCAGGACAGTTCTTC | CASSEVETSGQFF
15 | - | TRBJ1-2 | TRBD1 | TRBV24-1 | TGTGCCACCAGTAACCGGGACAGGGATAACTATGGCTACACCTTC | CATSNRDRDNYGYTF
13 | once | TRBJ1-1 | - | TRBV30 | TGTGCCTGGCAACAGACAGCGAACACTGAAGCTTTCTTT | CAWQQTANTEAFF
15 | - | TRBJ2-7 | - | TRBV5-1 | TGCGCCAGCAGCCGGGGGTCCAGAACTGGATACGAGCAGTACTTC | CASSRGSRTGYEQYF
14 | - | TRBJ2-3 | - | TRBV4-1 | TGCGCCAGCAGCCACGTCGGGGGGCCAGATACGCAGTATTTT | CASSHVGGPDTQYF
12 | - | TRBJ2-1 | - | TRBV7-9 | TGTGCCAGCAGCCCCGGGGAGTACGAGCAGTTCTTC | CASSPGEYEQFF
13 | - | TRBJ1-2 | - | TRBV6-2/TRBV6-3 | TGTGCCAGCAGTACCGGGACACTCGATGGCTACACCTTC | CASSTGTLDGYTF
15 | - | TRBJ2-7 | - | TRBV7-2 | TGTGCCAGCAGCTTAGACCCAGTGTTTTCCTACGAGCAGTACTTC | CASSLDPVFSYEQYF
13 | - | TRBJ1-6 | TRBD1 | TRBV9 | TGTGCCAGCAGCAAGACAGGGGATTCACCCCTCCACTTT | CASSKTGDSPLHF
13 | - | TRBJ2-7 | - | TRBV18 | - | CASSQIEVGQGIF
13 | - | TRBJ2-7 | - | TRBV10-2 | TGCGCCAGCAGTTGGGAGAGAACCTACGAGCAGTACTTC | CASSWERTYEQYF
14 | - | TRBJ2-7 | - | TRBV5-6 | TGTGCCAGCAGCTTGCGGGACTCCTACTACGAGCAGTACTTC | CASSLRDSYYEQYF
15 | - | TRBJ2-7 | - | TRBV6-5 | TGTGCCAGCAGCAACACAAACAGGGATTCCTACGAGCAGTACTTC | CASSNTNRDSYEQYF
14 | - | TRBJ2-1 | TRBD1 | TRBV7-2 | TGTGCCAGCAGCTTAGGGGACAGGTCCGGGGAGCAGTTCTTC | CASSLGDRSGEQFF
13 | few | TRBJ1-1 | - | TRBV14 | TGTGCCAGCAGCCAAGATCAGAACACTGAAGCTTTCTTT | CASSQDQNTEAFF
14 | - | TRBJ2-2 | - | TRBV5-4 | TGTGCCAGCAGCTCAGACATGAACACCGGGGAGCTGTTTTTT | CASSSDMNTGELFF
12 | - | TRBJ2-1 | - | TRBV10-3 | TGTGCCACCGCGGGTGGATCTGATGAGCAGTTCTTC | CATAGGSDEQFF
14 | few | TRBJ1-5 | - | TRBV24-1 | TGTGCCACCAGTGGTGACAGCAGCAATCAGCCCCAGCATTTT | CATSGDSSNQPQHF